The clone carrying this T cell receptor (beta chain) appeared many times. Its target is not known. At one end, the junction sequence differs from germline, possibly due to a read error. The germline V gene has CDR1 SSHAT and CDR2 FNYEAQ (reference sequence). The length of the CDR3 is 15 residues. This entry comes from a study of breast tumors, draining lymph nodes, adjacent tissues. Overall study findings and caveats: The lymph node origin of tumor T cells was framed as consistent with a hypothesis, not demonstrated. Compared with basal-like, luminal-like tumors shared significantly more repertoire with nontumor tissue.

TCRdb passed the multiplex PCR reads through MiXCR, listing each CDR3 protein once. The sample holds fewer than 140,000 distinct CDR3 sequences, more than 25% seen once. Breast cancer patients provided tissue from their axillary draining lymph nodes. Sequences were obtained from axillary lymph node tissue. The V call is TRBV7-7, the J call TRBJ1-3; a weak D match, TRBD1 (6 bases). This TCR came from a female donor with breast cancer. Some clones in this sample may be carry-over from other donors' samples. CDR3 bases: TGTGCTAGCAGCTTAGGAGGGGGCTCTGGAAACACCATATATTTT. Translation: CASSLGGGSGNTIYF.